This T cell receptor beta chain is drawn from a study of T cell repertoires in cytomegalovirus infection. Overall study: Shared public TCR beta signatures pointed to both CMV infection and a matching HLA type.

Study observations and caveats: It was HLA-C-restricted CMV-specific TCR beta clonotypes that dominated the response ex vivo. Cumulative frequency of public TCR beta families picked out carriers of CMV plus the relevant HLA.

On this clonotype: Antigen unknown.

CDR1 is SGHRS, CDR2 YFSETQ, per germline. V shed 1 base and J 6 bases; nucleotides not matched to a gene: 5. The CDR3 spans 14 residues. MiXCR was run by TCRdb on the reads, yielding one entry per CDR3 protein. The sample includes under 850,000 distinct CDR3 sequences, under 40% of them seen just once. This sequence originates from a human donor in good health (CMV status not recorded). Some clones in this sample may be carry-over from other donors' samples. The sample consisted of PBMCs. The chain carries TRBV5-1 and TRBJ1-1, with 8 bases aligning to TRBD1. The CDR3 DNA is TGCGCCAGCAGCTTGTCCGGGACAGGCGCTGAAGCTTTCTTT. It translates to CASSLSGTGAEAFF.